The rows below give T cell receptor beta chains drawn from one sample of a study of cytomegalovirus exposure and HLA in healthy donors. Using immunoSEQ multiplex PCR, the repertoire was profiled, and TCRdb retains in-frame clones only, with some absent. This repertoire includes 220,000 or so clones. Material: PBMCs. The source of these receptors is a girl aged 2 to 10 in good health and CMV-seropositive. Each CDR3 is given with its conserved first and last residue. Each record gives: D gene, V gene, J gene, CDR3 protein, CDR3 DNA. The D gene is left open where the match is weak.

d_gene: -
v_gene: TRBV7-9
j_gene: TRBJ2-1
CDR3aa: CASSLRGLSPGAQFF
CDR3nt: TGTGCCAGCAGCTTACGCGGTTTGAGTCCTGGGGCGCAGTTCTTC

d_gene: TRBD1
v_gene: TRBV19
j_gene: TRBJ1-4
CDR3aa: CASRSESDRGEKLFF
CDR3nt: TGTGCCAGTAGGAGTGAATCCGACAGGGGTGAAAAACTGTTTTTT

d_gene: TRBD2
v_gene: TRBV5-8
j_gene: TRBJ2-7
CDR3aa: CASSSALAASYEQYF
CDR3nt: TGTGCCAGCAGTTCAGCCCTAGCGGCCTCCTACGAGCAGTACTTC

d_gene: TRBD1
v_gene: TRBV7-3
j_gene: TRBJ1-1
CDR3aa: CASSSLGQGENTEAFF
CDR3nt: TGTGCCAGCAGCTCATTAGGACAGGGGGAGAACACTGAAGCTTTCTTT

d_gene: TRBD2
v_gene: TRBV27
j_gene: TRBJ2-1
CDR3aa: CASMQRTSGRRKFF
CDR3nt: TGTGCCAGCATGCAGAGGACTAGCGGGAGAAGGAAGTTCTTC

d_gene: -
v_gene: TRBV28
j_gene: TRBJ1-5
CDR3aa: CASSLGRPQHF
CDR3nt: TGTGCCAGCAGTTTAGGGAGGCCCCAGCATTTT

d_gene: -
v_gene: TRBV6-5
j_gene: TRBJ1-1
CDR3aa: CASSSTGFTEAFF
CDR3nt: TGTGCCAGCAGTTCTACAGGGTTCACTGAAGCTTTCTTT

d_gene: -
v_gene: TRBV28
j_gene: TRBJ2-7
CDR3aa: CASRRVSSYEQYF
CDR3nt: TGTGCCAGCCGCAGGGTTTCTTCCTACGAGCAGTACTTC

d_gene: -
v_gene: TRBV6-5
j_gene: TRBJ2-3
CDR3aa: CASSYYLADTQYF
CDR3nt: TGTGCCAGCAGTTACTATTTAGCAGATACGCAGTATTTT

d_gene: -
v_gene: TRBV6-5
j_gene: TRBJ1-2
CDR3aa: CASSHQGLYYGYTF
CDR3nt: TGTGCCAGCAGTCACCAGGGGCTATACTATGGCTACACCTTC

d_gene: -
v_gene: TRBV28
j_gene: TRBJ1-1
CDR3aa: CASSLGGVKSTEAFF
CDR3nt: TGTGCCAGCAGTTTAGGGGGGGTTAAGAGCACTGAAGCTTTCTTT

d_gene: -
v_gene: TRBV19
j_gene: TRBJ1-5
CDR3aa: CASSGFAQGSNQPQHF
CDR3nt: TGTGCCAGTAGTGGGTTTGCGCAGGGGTCCAATCAGCCCCAGCATTTT

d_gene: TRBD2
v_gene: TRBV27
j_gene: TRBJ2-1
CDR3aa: CASRRGYNEQFF
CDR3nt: TGTGCCAGCAGGCGGGGGTACAATGAGCAGTTCTTC

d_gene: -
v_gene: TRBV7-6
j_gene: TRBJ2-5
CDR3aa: CASSLPQGTQYF
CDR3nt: TGTGCCAGCAGCCTCCCCCAGGGGACCCAGTACTTC

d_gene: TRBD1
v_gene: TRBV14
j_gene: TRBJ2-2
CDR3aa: CASSPQGANTGELFF
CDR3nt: TGTGCCAGCAGCCCACAGGGGGCGAACACCGGGGAGCTGTTTTTT

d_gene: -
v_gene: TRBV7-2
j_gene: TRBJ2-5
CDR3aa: CASSSRAIPETQYF
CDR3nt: TGTGCCAGCAGCTCCCGAGCGATCCCCGAGACCCAGTACTTC

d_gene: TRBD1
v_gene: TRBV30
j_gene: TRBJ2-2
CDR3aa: CAGTGAAGELFF
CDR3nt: TGTGCCGGGACAGGGGCGGCCGGGGAGCTGTTTTTT

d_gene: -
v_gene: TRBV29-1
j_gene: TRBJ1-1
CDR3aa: CSVVVTNTEAFF
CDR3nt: TGCAGCGTTGTAGTCACGAACACTGAAGCTTTCTTT

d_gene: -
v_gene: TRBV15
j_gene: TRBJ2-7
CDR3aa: CAGDRTDLPSYEQYF
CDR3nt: TGTGCCGGAGACCGGACAGATTTGCCTTCCTACGAGCAGTACTTC

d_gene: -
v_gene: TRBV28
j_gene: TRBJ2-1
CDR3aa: CASSSLPGLGYNEQFF
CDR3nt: TGTGCCAGCAGTTCGCTTCCGGGACTGGGCTACAATGAGCAGTTCTTC

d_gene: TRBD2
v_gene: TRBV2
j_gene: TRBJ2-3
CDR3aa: CASSDITSGGSDTQYF
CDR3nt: TGTGCCAGCAGTGATATAACTAGCGGGGGGTCAGATACGCAGTATTTT

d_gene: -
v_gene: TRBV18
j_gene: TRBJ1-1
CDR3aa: CASSPRDTSNTEAFF
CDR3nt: TGTGCCAGCTCACCTCGGGACACTTCGAACACTGAAGCTTTCTTT